These 17 T cell receptor beta chains were sequenced from one sample in a study of shared clonotypes between healthy human individuals. Some clones are missing from TCRdb's copy, which holds only in-frame ones; the method was immunoSEQ multiplex PCR. This table has a few hundred thousand clones, roughly 84% appearing once. Specimen: memory CD8+ T cells sorted from blood. This sample's subset: CD45RO+ cells pooled with CCR7-negative TemRA cells. The receptors were sampled from a man younger than 35 in good health.

The rearrangement uses TRBV7-3 and TRBJ2-5; 8 bases are shared with TRBD2. Germline CDR1 reads SGHTA; CDR2 reads FQGTGA. Trimming cost V 2 bases and J 3 bases; bases outside gene matches: 2. CDR3 length: 14 residues. DNA for the CDR3: TGTGCCAGCAGCTTACGCGGGGGGAAAGAGACCCAGTACTTC. This sequence encodes CASSLRGGKETQYF.

The chain uses TRBV7-9 and TRBJ1-4; the match to TRBD1 covers 11 bases. Germline V lookup: CDR1 SEHNR, CDR2 FQNEAQ (reference sequence). The junction had 2 bases not matched to a gene; V was cut back by 11 bases and J by 3 bases. The length of the CDR3 is 13 residues. CDR3 sequence reads: CAGQGAANEKLFF. In DNA form, the CDR3 reads TGTGCCGGACAGGGGGCCGCTAATGAAAAACTGTTTTTT.

The rearrangement uses TRBV7-9 and TRBJ2-5, with a possible D match to TRBD1 (6 bases). V was cut by 5 bases and J by 3 bases, with 19 bases left in between. The germline CDR1 and CDR2 sequences are SEHNR and FQNEAQ (reference sequence). The CDR3 length is 16 residues. This CDR3 is CASSPPGGRQEETQYF. CDR3 nucleotides: TGTGCCAGCAGCCCACCTGGGGGAAGACAGGAAGAGACCCAGTACTTC.

This chain links TRBV10-3 with TRBJ2-7; TRBD1 is a possible D gene (6 bases). This CDR3 has 16 amino acids. Looked up from germline, CDR1 is ENHRY and CDR2 is SYGVKD. Trimming took off 8 bases at V and 5 bases at J, with 25 bases between the two ends. CDR3 DNA sequence: TGTGCCATCCGACCAAAAGGGGCAGGGGAGTCCCACGAGCAGTACTTC. It yields the protein CAIRPKGAGESHEQYF.

The chain links TRBV6-5 to TRBJ2-3, with 7 bases matching TRBD2. The CDR3 is 14 amino acids. The junction had 9 bases not matched to a gene; V was cut back by 5 bases and J by 7 bases. Germline CDR1 MNHEY, CDR2 SVGAGI. CDR3 amino acids: CASSQRDFPYTQYF. CDR3 sequence (DNA): TGTGCCAGCAGTCAGCGGGACTTCCCGTATACGCAGTATTTT.

The chain combines TRBV28 with TRBJ2-3; the D is unclear. Germline V gene sequence: CDR1 MDHEN, CDR2 SYDVKM. V shed 6 bases and J shed 4 bases, with 17 bases lying between them. The CDR3 consists of 15 residues. CDR3 region: CASSLPLGGADTQYF. The DNA of the CDR3 is TGTGCCAGCAGCTTGCCCTTAGGTGGCGCAGATACGCAGTATTTT.

The chain employs TRBV9 and TRBJ1-4, with D tentatively TRBD1 (5 bases). The V and J ends lost 4 bases and 7 bases respectively, with 14 bases between them. The CDR3 sequence is 14 residues long. CDR1 SGDLS and CDR2 YYNGEE come from the germline V gene. CDR3 nucleotide sequence: TGTGCCAGCAGCCCAGAGGGGAGTCGTGAAAAACTGTTTTTT. Amino acid sequence: CASSPEGSREKLFF.

This chain joins TRBV5-1 and TRBJ2-5; 9 positions agree with TRBD2. The J segment lost 2 bases and the V segment lost 2 bases, leaving 7 bases of the junction unmatched. The germline V gene has CDR1 SGHRS and CDR2 YFSETQ. The CDR3 loop spans 16 amino acids. The DNA of the CDR3 is TGCGCCAGCAGCTTCGGGGTAGCGGGAGTACAAGAGACCCAGTACTTC. Its protein is CASSFGVAGVQETQYF.

The chain combines TRBV4-3 with TRBJ2-1; TRBD2 aligns across 10 bases. V lost 5 bases to trimming and J lost 4 bases; unmatched junction nucleotides: 20. The CDR3 is 20 residues long. Looked up from germline, CDR1 is LGHNA and CDR2 is YSLEER. The CDR3 protein is CASSMVTGLAPVNPYNEQFF. The CDR3 DNA follows: TGCGCCAGCAGCATGGTGACGGGACTAGCGCCCGTCAACCCATACAATGAGCAGTTCTTC.

This chain joins TRBV2 and TRBJ2-3; D remains unclear. V was shortened by 8 bases and J by 0 bases, with 9 bases between the two germline ends. Germline CDR1 is SNHLY and CDR2 is FYNNEI. The CDR3 runs 13 residues. The CDR3 sequence: CASESASTDTQYF. The CDR3, as DNA: TGTGCCAGCGAATCCGCTAGCACAGATACGCAGTATTTT. The full variable domain, in which reference TRBV2 and TRBJ2-3 provide the parts outside the CDR3, is EPEVTQTPSHQVTQMGQEVILRCVPISNHLYFYWYRQILGQKVEFLVSFYNNEISEKSEIFDDQFSVERPDGSNFTLKIRSTKLEDSAMYFCASESASTDTQYFGPGTRLTVL.

This chain connects TRBV4-3 to TRBJ2-3; D ambiguous. The germline V gene has CDR1 LGHNA and CDR2 YSLEER. V was shortened by 4 bases and J by 5 bases, with 10 bases between the two germline ends. This CDR3 is 13 amino acids long. The CDR3 nucleotides read TGCGCCAGCAGCCCCGGCTCGGAAGATACGCAGTATTTT. Protein product: CASSPGSEDTQYF.

The chain employs TRBV30 and TRBJ2-3; no reliable D call. Trimming removed 0 bases at V and 2 bases at J, with 9 bases between. From germline, CDR1 is GTSNPN and CDR2 SVGIG (reference sequence). The CDR3 spans 14 residues. The CDR3 region has the DNA TGTGCCTGGAGTGTTATGGGGTTCACAGATACGCAGTATTTT. It is translated as CAWSVMGFTDTQYF. Using reference TRBV30 and TRBJ2-3 for the parts outside the CDR3, the full variable domain is SQTIHQWPATLVQPVGSPLSLECTVEGTSNPNLYWYRQAAGRGLQLLFYSVGIGQISSEVPQNLSASRPQDRQFILSSKKLLLSDSGFYLCAWSVMGFTDTQYFGPGTRLTVL.

The chain recombines TRBV13 with TRBJ1-2, with D possibly matching TRBD1 (5 bases). Germline assignment: CDR1 PRHDT and CDR2 FYEKMQ (reference sequence). CDR3 length: 15 residues. Trimming removed 5 bases from V and 1 base from J, with 14 bases in between. CDR3 sequence reads: CASSDAGGGNYGYTF. The CDR3 DNA is TGTGCCAGCAGCGACGCCGGGGGAGGTAACTATGGCTACACCTTC.

The rearrangement joins TRBV30 to TRBJ2-4; 9 bases are shared with TRBD1. The germline V gene has CDR1 GTSNPN and CDR2 SVGIG (reference sequence). This CDR3 has 18 residues. Trimming at V came to 1 base and at J to 0 bases, leaving 10 bases not matched to a gene. The CDR3 here is CAWSGTGVGSLAKNIQYF. The CDR3 coding sequence is TGTGCCTGGAGTGGGACAGGGGTGGGGTCGTTAGCCAAAAACATTCAGTACTTC.

J is TRBJ2-7 and V is TRBV5-6; D is unclear. Germline CDR1 is SGHDT and CDR2 is YYEEEE. CDR3 length: 13 residues. Trimming stripped 0 bases from V and 1 base from J, with 5 bases between. The DNA of the CDR3 is TGTGCCAGCAGCTTGGCAAATTCCTACGAGCAGTACTTC. It yields the protein CASSLANSYEQYF.

The chain uses TRBV2 and TRBJ2-7; the match to TRBD1 covers 9 bases. The J segment lost 4 bases and the V segment lost 3 bases, leaving 10 bases of the junction unmatched. The CDR3 is made up of 16 amino acids. In germline, CDR1 is SNHLY, CDR2 FYNNEI. CDR3 sequence: CASSEGAGTGIYEQYF. The CDR3 region has the DNA TGTGCCAGCAGTGAGGGGGCCGGGACAGGGATTTACGAGCAGTACTTC. Drawing the rest from reference TRBV2 and TRBJ2-7, the complete variable domain is EPEVTQTPSHQVTQMGQEVILRCVPISNHLYFYWYRQILGQKVEFLVSFYNNEISEKSEIFDDQFSVERPDGSNFTLKIRSTKLEDSAMYFCASSEGAGTGIYEQYFGPGTRLTVT.

The CDR3 reads CASSHTYEQYF. For the CDR3, the DNA is TGTGCCAGCAGCCATACATACGAGCAGTACTTC. The V gene is TRBV5-6, the J gene TRBJ2-7; no clear D gene. The CDR3 runs to 11 residues. The germline gives CDR1 SGHDT, CDR2 YYEEEE. V was cut by 4 bases and J by 4 bases, with 6 bases left in between.